Listed here are 28 T cell receptor beta chains from one sample, sequenced in a study of shared clonotypes between healthy human individuals (dated by TCRdb to the early 2020s). To prepare the library, the immunoSEQ multiplex PCR assay was applied. Drawn from immuneACCESS, this table holds only the in-frame rearrangements with V and J called that TCRdb kept. Clones are partly lost; checked studies trace under half to an unresolved V gene and leave the rest unexplained. The sample records nearly 750,000 clones, approximately 72% of which are singletons. Approximately 1.8% of the sample belongs to the ten largest clones. Material for sequencing was memory CD4+ T cells sorted from blood. In light of the paper, this sample's cell subset or site label describes: CD45RA-negative fraction. Every receptor here comes from a woman aged 30 to 39 in good health.

The CDR3 DNA follows: TGTGCCTGGAGTGTTGACGGGAATCGTCACACCTTC. Its protein is CAWSVDGNRHTF. The chain carries TRBV30 and TRBJ1-2, with unresolved D. V lost 0 bases and J 12 bases, leaving 14 bases between the germline ends. This CDR3 contains 12 residues. The V gene's germline CDR1 is GTSNPN and CDR2 SVGIG (reference sequence).

The chain uses TRBV7-9 and TRBJ2-1, with 10 bases that match TRBD2. This CDR3 region has 15 residues. The V and J ends lost 5 bases and 5 bases, in that order; junction bases with no gene match: 6. Germline V gene data show CDR1 as SEHNR and CDR2 as FQNEAQ (reference sequence). The CDR3 DNA is TGTGCCAGCAGCCCCGGGACTAGCGAGGACAATGAGCAGTTCTTC. Encoded protein: CASSPGTSEDNEQFF.

This clone occurred a few times. This chain joins TRBV6-5 and TRBJ2-7; 11 bases map to TRBD2. V trimming: 6 bases; J trimming: 2 bases; junction bases outside the gene matches: 0. Germline V CDR1 and CDR2: MNHEY, SVGAGI. The CDR3 has 13 amino acids. CDR3 sequence (DNA): TGTGCCAGCAGGACTAGCGGGACCTACGAGCAGTACTTC. It encodes CASRTSGTYEQYF.

The V and J genes are TRBV5-4 and TRBJ2-7; no firm D call. V lost 1 base to trimming and J lost 3 bases, with 14 bases between them. From germline, CDR1 is SGHNT and CDR2 YYREEE (reference sequence). This CDR3 has 15 residues. Here the CDR3 DNA reads TGTGCCAGCAGCTTGTCTCCGGGTTGGGACTACGAGCAGTACTTC. Protein sequence: CASSLSPGWDYEQYF.

This clone was observed a handful of times. This chain connects TRBV7-9 to TRBJ2-1; D may be TRBD2 (5 bases). With 6 bases removed from V and 8 bases from J, the gap between germline ends came to 14 bases. Germline CDR1 reads SEHNR; CDR2 reads FQNEAQ (reference sequence). The CDR3 loop spans 13 amino acids. CDR3 sequence reads: CASRPRTADEQFF. The DNA of the CDR3 is TGTGCCAGCAGGCCTAGGACTGCCGATGAGCAGTTCTTC. Combining the CDR3 with reference TRBV7-9 and TRBJ2-1 gives the whole variable domain DTGVSQNPRHKITKRGQNVTFRCDPISEHNRLYWYRQTLGQGPEFLTYFQNEAQLEKSRLLSDRFSAERPKGSFSTLEIQRTEQGDSAMYLCASRPRTADEQFFGPGTRLTVL.

This rearrangement joins TRBV9 to TRBJ2-6; D gene uncertain. The CDR3 loop spans 14 amino acids. The germline V gene has CDR1 SGDLS and CDR2 YYNGEE. Trimming took off 3 bases at V and 0 bases at J, with 4 bases between the two ends. The CDR3 nucleotides are TGTGCCAGCAGCGCAAACTCTGGGGCCAACGTCCTGACTTTC. It yields the protein CASSANSGANVLTF. Full variable domain (remainder filled in from reference TRBV9 and TRBJ2-6): DSGVTQTPKHLITATGQRVTLRCSPRSGDLSVYWYQQSLDQGLQFLIQYYNGEERAKGNILERFSAQQFPDLHSELNLSSLELGDSALYFCASSANSGANVLTFGAGSRLTVL.

The chain is built from TRBV4-1 and TRBJ1-1; D gene uncertain. V was pared by 0 bases and J by 1 base, with 9 bases between. The CDR3 length is 15 residues. Germline CDR1 MGHRA, CDR2 YSYEKL. CDR3 sequence reads: CASSQEGWGNTEAFF. The CDR3 nucleotides are TGCGCCAGCAGCCAAGAAGGGTGGGGGAACACTGAAGCTTTCTTT.

A few counts support this clone. J is TRBJ2-1 and V is TRBV9; no clear D. CDR1 is SGDLS, CDR2 YYNGEE, per germline. Trimming took off 3 bases at V and 1 base at J, with 14 bases between the two ends. The CDR3 loop spans 16 amino acids. CDR3 sequence: CASSGITSGSYNEQFF. For the CDR3, the DNA is TGTGCCAGCAGCGGCATTACTTCAGGATCCTACAATGAGCAGTTCTTC.

The CDR3 loop is CASSPKVSAGVGYNEQFF. The CDR3 nucleotides are TGCGCCAGCAGCCCTAAGGTCAGCGCGGGAGTCGGTTACAATGAGCAGTTCTTC. The rearrangement joins TRBV4-1 to TRBJ2-1; 7 positions agree with TRBD2. The germline CDR1 and CDR2 sequences are MGHRA and YSYEKL. V dropped 4 bases and J dropped 4; count of bases not matched to a gene: 16. The CDR3 contains 18 residues.

The chain links TRBV5-1 to TRBJ1-1; a weak D match, TRBD1 (6 bases). The CDR3 has 14 residues. Germline CDR1 and CDR2: SGHRS and YFSETQ. The V end lost 5 bases, the J end lost 2 bases, and 13 bases lay between the germline ends. CDR3 sequence: CASRQTGINTEAFF. CDR3 DNA sequence: TGCGCCAGCAGACAGACAGGCATTAACACTGAAGCTTTCTTT.

Notes on this clone: The sample carries other DNA sequences with the same CDR3. The chain employs TRBV5-1 and TRBJ1-1, with 7 bases identical to TRBD1. Germline V gene lookup returns CDR1 SGHRS and CDR2 YFSETQ. CDR3 length equals 14 residues. The junction had 4 bases not matched to a gene; V was cut back by 1 base and J by 4 bases. The CDR3: CASSLQGGSTEAFF. DNA of the CDR3: TGCGCCAGCAGCTTGCAGGGGGGAAGCACTGAAGCTTTCTTT.

The CDR3 here is CASSRPGTGVDTQYF. The DNA for the CDR3 is TGTGCCAGCAGTCGCCCCGGGACAGGGGTCGATACGCAGTATTTT. This chain joins TRBV6-1 and TRBJ2-3; TRBD1 matches at 10 bases. Unmatched junction bases numbered 8, after V lost 5 bases and J lost 6 bases. The germline V gene encodes CDR1 MNHNS and CDR2 SASEGT. The CDR3 runs 15 residues.

Turning to this clone: It differs at one base from a far larger clone, so likely a read error. This sample includes further DNA sequences coding for the same CDR3. The chain combines TRBV9 with TRBJ2-3; TRBD2 aligns across 7 bases. CDR1 SGDLS and CDR2 YYNGEE come from the germline V gene. V lost 8 bases and J lost 2; bases outside the gene matches: 14. CDR3 length: 16 residues. CDR3 amino acids: CASSPRERGITDTQYF. The CDR3, as DNA: TGTGCCAGTAGCCCCAGAGAGCGGGGAATCACAGATACGCAGTATTTT.

J is TRBJ2-1 and V is TRBV25-1; TRBD2 matches at 11 bases. The CDR3 runs to 17 residues. V shed 3 bases, J shed 8 bases, and the junction held 12 bases outside the gene matches. CDR1 and CDR2 (germline): MGHDK, SYGVNS. CDR3 region: CASSDSSRLAGSYEQFF. The CDR3 DNA is TGTGCCAGCAGTGATTCTTCACGACTAGCGGGAAGCTATGAGCAGTTCTTC.

V usage is TRBV29-1 and J usage is TRBJ1-2, with D possibly matching TRBD1 (6 bases). In germline, CDR1 is SQVTM, CDR2 ANQGSEA. V was pared by 3 bases and J by 5 bases, with 13 bases between. The CDR3 is 13 amino acids. The CDR3 protein is CSVEGGAQYGYTF. CDR3 bases: TGCAGCGTTGAGGGGGGGGCCCAATATGGCTACACCTTC.

The CDR3, as DNA: TGCGCCAGCAGCCTGCCAGCCGGCGAGCAGTACTTC. Translated: CASSLPAGEQYF. The chain couples TRBV4-1 to TRBJ2-7, with D unclear. The CDR3 sequence is 12 residues long. V lost 4 bases and J 6 bases, leaving 10 bases between the germline ends. Looked up from germline, CDR1 is MGHRA and CDR2 is YSYEKL.

This rearrangement joins TRBV19 to TRBJ2-5, with 9 nucleotides matching TRBD1. Germline CDR1 is LNHDA and CDR2 is SQIVND (reference sequence). The CDR3 runs 14 residues. With V trimmed by 4 bases and J by 4 bases, 4 bases remained unmatched. The CDR3, as DNA: TGTGCCAGTAGTAGCACAGGGGGCCCAGAGACCCAGTACTTC. It specifies CASSSTGGPETQYF.

This chain connects TRBV14 to TRBJ2-7; D call uncertain. V was shortened by 1 base and J by 5 bases, with 6 bases between the two germline ends. The CDR3 is 12 residues long. Germline CDR1 reads SGHDN; CDR2 reads FVKESK. In DNA, the CDR3 is TGTGCCAGCAGCCAAGCTTTGAACGAGCAGTACTTC. Residues: CASSQALNEQYF.

V is TRBV5-4 and J is TRBJ2-5; D possibly corresponds to TRBD1 (5 bases). In germline, CDR1 is SGHNT, CDR2 YYREEE (reference sequence). The CDR3 covers 14 residues. V shed 3 bases and J shed 2 bases, with 11 bases lying between them. CDR3 nucleotides: TGTGCCAGCAGCTACCCCAGGGCTCAAGAGACCCAGTACTTC. Its protein is CASSYPRAQETQYF.

The chain recombines TRBV5-6 with TRBJ2-3; 7 nucleotides align to TRBD2. From germline, CDR1 is SGHDT and CDR2 YYEEEE. The CDR3 extends over 15 amino acids. The ends lost 4 bases at V and 1 base at J; junction bases unmatched: 6. The CDR3 DNA follows: TGTGCCAGCAGCCCGGGGCTAGCGGGCACAGATACGCAGTATTTT. It encodes CASSPGLAGTDTQYF.

The rearrangement links TRBV29-1 to TRBJ1-3; D remains unclear. CDR1 SQVTM and CDR2 ANQGSEA come from the germline V gene. The CDR3 spans 10 residues. V shed 2 bases and J shed 8 bases, with 4 bases lying between them. CDR3: CSVEYDTIYF. CDR3 sequence (DNA): TGCAGCGTTGAATACGACACCATATATTTT. Looking up the rest from reference TRBV29-1 and TRBJ1-3 gives the full variable domain: SAVISQKPSRDICQRGTSLTIQCQVDSQVTMMFWYRQQPGQSLTLIATANQGSEATYESGFVIDKFPISRPNLTFSTLTVSNMSPEDSSIYLCSVEYDTIYFGEGSWLTVV.

The chain carries TRBV6-6 and TRBJ1-6; TRBD1 aligns across 9 bases. CDR3 length equals 15 residues. With 4 bases clipped from V and 9 bases from J, the junction kept 7 bases outside the gene matches. Germline-derived CDR1 and CDR2 are MNHNY and SVGAGI (reference sequence). This chain's CDR3 is CASSSPGQGFSPLHF. CDR3 DNA sequence: TGTGCCAGCAGTTCCCCGGGACAGGGATTTTCACCCCTCCACTTT.

The J gene is TRBJ1-1, the V gene TRBV29-1; a possible D gene is TRBD1 (5 bases). CDR3 length: 16 residues. V shed 7 bases and J shed 4 bases, with 25 bases lying between them. CDR1 is SQVTM, CDR2 ANQGSEA, per germline. CDR3 nucleotides: TGCAGCGCGCAGGGAGGAGTGGAAAGGTCGATCACTGAAGCTTTCTTT. Protein product: CSAQGGVERSITEAFF.

CDR3 nucleotides: TGTGCCAGCAGTTTAGCCAGGGGAACTAACTATGGCTACACCTTC. Translated, it gives CASSLARGTNYGYTF. The chain uses TRBV27 and TRBJ1-2; a weak D match, TRBD1 (6 bases). CDR1 MNHEY and CDR2 SMNVEV come from the germline V gene (reference sequence). This CDR3 comprises 15 residues. Trimming pared 2 bases from V and 0 bases from J, leaving 10 bases between.

The rearrangement links TRBV21-1 to TRBJ1-2; whether TRBD1, the table's D call, matches the DNA was not checked. TRBV21-1 is labeled a pseudogene. The CDR3 extends over 18 amino acids. This chain's CDR3 is CASSKSTVAGEQGYGYTF. The CDR3 DNA reads as TGTGCCAGCAGCAAATCAACCGTGGCAGGGGAACAAGGTTATGGCTACACCTTC.

This clone was counted many times. The V and J genes are TRBV28 and TRBJ1-2; D remains ambiguous. CDR1 MDHEN and CDR2 SYDVKM come from the germline V gene. The germline V and J ends were trimmed by 7 bases and 3 bases, with 15 bases remaining between them. The CDR3 contains 14 residues. CDR3 sequence reads: CASTSGTAYYGYTF. CDR3 nucleotides: TGTGCCAGCACCTCGGGAACGGCTTACTATGGCTACACCTTC.

Notes on this clone: The sample holds other DNA sequences that translate to the same CDR3. The genes are TRBV28 and TRBJ2-7, with unresolved D. CDR1 and CDR2 from the germline V gene are MDHEN and SYDVKM. The CDR3 covers 10 residues. V gave up 6 bases and J gave up 4 bases, with 4 bases separating them. CDR3: CASSRYEQYF. Here the CDR3 DNA reads TGTGCCAGCAGCCGTTACGAGCAGTACTTC. Drawing the rest from reference TRBV28 and TRBJ2-7, the complete variable domain is DVKVTQSSRYLVKRTGEKVFLECVQDMDHENMFWYRQDPGLGLRLIYFSYDVKMKEKGDIPEGYSVSREKKERFSLILESASTNQTSMYLCASSRYEQYFGPGTRLTVT.

The V gene is TRBV7-9, the J gene TRBJ1-4; D may be TRBD1 (5 bases). V lost 5 bases and J lost 12, with 16 bases in between. The CDR3 is 13 residues long. Germline values: CDR1 SEHNR, CDR2 FQNEAQ (reference sequence). The chain's CDR3 is CASSQTSGGELFF. In DNA form, the CDR3 reads TGTGCCAGCAGCCAAACATCCGGGGGGGAACTGTTTTTT.